This T cell receptor (beta chain) was sequenced for a study of memory CD4+ T cells and cytomegalovirus serostatus. Study-wide background: Donors were healthy Belgian adults, 10 or so CMV seropositive and 24 seronegative. Notes on the study in general: CMV serostatus prediction reached median AUC approximately 0.95, or 0.91 with US-trained model. Each of approximately 70 CMV-associated TCRbeta sequences occurred in one to five individuals.

Germline V CDR1 and CDR2: MGHDK, SYGVNS. V lost 2 bases and J lost 0, with 8 bases in between. This CDR3 has 14 amino acids. The sort gate was single viable CD3+CD4+CD8-CD45RO+ cells for memory CD4+ T cells. Positive selection with CD4 microbeads enriched total CD4+ T cells. Clones were sequenced by immunoSEQ multiplex PCR, and TCRdb holds only the in-frame ones, with some missing. The sample yields about 27,000 clones, 75% to 80% seen once. To note about this clone: Its antigen is undetermined.

The TCR originated in an adult in good health and CMV-seronegative. This chain uses TRBV25-1 with TRBJ2-7; no clear D gene. Sequencing was carried out using memory CD4+ T cells from blood. Here the CDR3 DNA reads TGTGCCAGCAGTGAACAAGGCAGCTCCTACGAGCAGTACTTC. Translating gives CASSEQGSSYEQYF.